This entry concerns a single TCR beta chain. Antigen unknown. With 5 bases removed from V and 4 bases from J, the gap between germline ends came to 14 bases. CDR1 and CDR2 from the germline V gene are LNHDA and SQIVND (reference sequence). The CDR3 runs 14 residues. The entry originates in a study of T cell responses to AZD1222 COVID-19 vaccine. The study, taken as a whole, reports: Repertoire sampling occurred only after the peak T cell response. Within unmutated variant regions lay the reported targets of nearly half of spike-specific TCRs. Females outnumbered males among donors, who were mostly white British; clonal diversity was possibly underestimated. AZD1222 recipients seropositive at baseline numbered only five or six.

Generated by immunoSEQ multiplex PCR, the TCRdb table keeps only in-frame clones and is missing some. The sample lists 68,000 or so clones; 60% to 85% were seen once. This chain joins TRBV19 and TRBJ1-2, with D possibly TRBD1 on 6 matching bases. This clonotype was sampled from an adult in good health. The sequencing used peripheral blood, collected on day 0 of AZD1222 vaccination. The CDR3 here is CASSSRQVGYGYTF. Here the CDR3 DNA reads TGTGCCAGTAGTTCCCGACAGGTCGGCTATGGCTACACCTTC.